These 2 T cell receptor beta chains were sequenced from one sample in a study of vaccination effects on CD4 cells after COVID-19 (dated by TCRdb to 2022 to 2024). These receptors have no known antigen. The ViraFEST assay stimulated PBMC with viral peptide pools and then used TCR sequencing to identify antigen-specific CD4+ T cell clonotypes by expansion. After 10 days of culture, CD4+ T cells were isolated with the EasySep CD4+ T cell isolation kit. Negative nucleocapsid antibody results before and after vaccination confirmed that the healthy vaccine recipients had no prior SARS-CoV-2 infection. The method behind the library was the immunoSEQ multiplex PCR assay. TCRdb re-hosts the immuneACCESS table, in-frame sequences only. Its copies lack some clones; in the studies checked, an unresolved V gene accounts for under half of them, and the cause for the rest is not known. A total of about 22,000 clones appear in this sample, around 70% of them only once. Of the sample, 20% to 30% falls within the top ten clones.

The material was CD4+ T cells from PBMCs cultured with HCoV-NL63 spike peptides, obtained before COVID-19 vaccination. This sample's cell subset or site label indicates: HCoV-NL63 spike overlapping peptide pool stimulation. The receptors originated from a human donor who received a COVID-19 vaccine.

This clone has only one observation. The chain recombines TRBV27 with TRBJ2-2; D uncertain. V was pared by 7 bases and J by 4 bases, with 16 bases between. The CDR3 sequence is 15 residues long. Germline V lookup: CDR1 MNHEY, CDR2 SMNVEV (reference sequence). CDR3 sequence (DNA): TGTGCCAGCAAAGTGACATTCAATCCCACCGGGGAGCTGTTTTTT. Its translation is CASKVTFNPTGELFF.

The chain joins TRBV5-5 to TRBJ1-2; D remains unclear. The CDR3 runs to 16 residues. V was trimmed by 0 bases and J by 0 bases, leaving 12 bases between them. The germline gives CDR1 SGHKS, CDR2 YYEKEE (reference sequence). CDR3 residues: CASSLGPRRANYGYTF. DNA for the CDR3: TGTGCCAGCAGCTTGGGGCCCCGTAGAGCTAACTATGGCTACACCTTC.